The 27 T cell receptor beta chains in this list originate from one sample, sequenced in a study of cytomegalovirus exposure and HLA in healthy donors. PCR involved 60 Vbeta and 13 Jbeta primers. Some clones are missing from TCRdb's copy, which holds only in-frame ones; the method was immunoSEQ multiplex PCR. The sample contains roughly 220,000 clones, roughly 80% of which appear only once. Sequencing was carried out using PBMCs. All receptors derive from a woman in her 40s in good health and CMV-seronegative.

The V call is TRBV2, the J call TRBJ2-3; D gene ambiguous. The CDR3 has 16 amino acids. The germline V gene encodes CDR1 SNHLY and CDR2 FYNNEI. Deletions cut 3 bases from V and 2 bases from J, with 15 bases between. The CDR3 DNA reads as TGTGCCAGCAGTGACGGCAGCGCCGCAAACACAGATACGCAGTATTTT. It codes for CASSDGSAANTDTQYF.

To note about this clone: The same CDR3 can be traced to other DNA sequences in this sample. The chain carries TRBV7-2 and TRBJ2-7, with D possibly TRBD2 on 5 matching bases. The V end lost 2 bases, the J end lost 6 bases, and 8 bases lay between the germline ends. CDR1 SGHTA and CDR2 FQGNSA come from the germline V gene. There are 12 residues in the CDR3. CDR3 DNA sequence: TGTGCCAGCAGCTTAACGGGGAGCGAGCAGTACTTC. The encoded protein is CASSLTGSEQYF.

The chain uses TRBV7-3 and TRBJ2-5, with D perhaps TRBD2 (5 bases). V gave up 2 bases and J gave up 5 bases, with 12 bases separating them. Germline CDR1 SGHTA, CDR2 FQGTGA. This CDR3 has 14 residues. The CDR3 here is CASSLGGRGETQYF. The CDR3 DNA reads TGTGCCAGCAGCTTAGGAGGCCGAGGGGAGACCCAGTACTTC.

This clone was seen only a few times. As DNA, the CDR3 is TGCAGCGTTGAGGATACAGTGAACACTGAAGCTTTCTTT. Translation gives CSVEDTVNTEAFF. This sequence joins TRBV29-1 and TRBJ1-1; the D is unclear. Germline V CDR1 and CDR2: SQVTM, ANQGSEA. Trimming removed 3 bases at V and 0 bases at J, with 8 bases between. The CDR3 length is 13 residues.

The CDR3 spells CASSQKTSSGELFF. CDR3 bases: TGTGCCAGCAGCCAGAAGACTAGCAGCGGGGAGCTGTTTTTT. The chain recombines TRBV7-6 with TRBJ2-2; 7 bases match TRBD2. The V gene end was trimmed by 5 bases and the J gene end by 7 bases; junction bases not matched to a gene: 7. The V gene's germline CDR1 is SGHVS and CDR2 FNYEAQ. The CDR3 loop spans 14 amino acids.

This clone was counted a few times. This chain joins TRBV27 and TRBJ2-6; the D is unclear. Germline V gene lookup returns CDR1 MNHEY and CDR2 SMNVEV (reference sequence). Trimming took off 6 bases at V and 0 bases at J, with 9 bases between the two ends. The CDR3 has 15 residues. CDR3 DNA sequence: TGTGCCAGCAGGGCCCTCCGCTCTGGGGCCAACGTCCTGACTTTC. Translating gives CASRALRSGANVLTF.

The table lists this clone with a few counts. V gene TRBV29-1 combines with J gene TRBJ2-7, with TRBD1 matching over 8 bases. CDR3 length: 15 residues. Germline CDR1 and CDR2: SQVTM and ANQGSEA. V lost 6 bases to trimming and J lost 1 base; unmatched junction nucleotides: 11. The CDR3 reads CSVGELGQASYEQYF. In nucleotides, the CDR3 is TGCAGCGTCGGAGAGTTGGGACAGGCGTCCTACGAGCAGTACTTC.

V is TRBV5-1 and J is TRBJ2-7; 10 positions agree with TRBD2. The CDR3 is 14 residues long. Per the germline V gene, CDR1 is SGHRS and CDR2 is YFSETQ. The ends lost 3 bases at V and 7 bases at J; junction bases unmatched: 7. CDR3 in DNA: TGCGCCAGCAGCTCTCTAGCGGGAGCAGGAGAGCAGTACTTC. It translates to CASSSLAGAGEQYF.

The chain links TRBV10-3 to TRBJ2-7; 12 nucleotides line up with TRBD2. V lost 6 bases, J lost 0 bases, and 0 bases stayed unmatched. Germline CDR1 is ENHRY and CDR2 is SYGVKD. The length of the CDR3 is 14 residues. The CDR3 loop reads CAIRTSGSSYEQYF. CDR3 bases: TGTGCCATCAGGACTAGCGGGAGCTCCTACGAGCAGTACTTC.

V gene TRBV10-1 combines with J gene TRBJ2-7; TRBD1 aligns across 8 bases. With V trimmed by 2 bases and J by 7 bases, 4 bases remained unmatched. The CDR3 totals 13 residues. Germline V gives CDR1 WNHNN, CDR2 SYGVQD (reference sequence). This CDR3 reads CASSEGQGGEQYF. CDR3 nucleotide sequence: TGCGCCAGCAGTGAGGGACAGGGCGGAGAGCAGTACTTC.

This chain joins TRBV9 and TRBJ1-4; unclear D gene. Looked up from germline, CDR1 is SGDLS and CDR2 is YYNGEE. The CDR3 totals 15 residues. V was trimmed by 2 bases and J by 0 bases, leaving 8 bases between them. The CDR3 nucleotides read TGTGCCAGCAGCGTCACTCATTCAACTAATGAAAAACTGTTTTTT. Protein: CASSVTHSTNEKLFF.

This CDR3 is CASSLSPQGSQYF. The DNA for the CDR3 is TGTGCCAGCAGTTTGTCGCCGCAGGGTAGTCAGTACTTC. This sequence joins TRBV27 and TRBJ2-4, with D perhaps TRBD1 (5 bases). CDR1 and CDR2 from the germline V gene are MNHEY and SMNVEV (reference sequence). The CDR3 runs 13 residues. With 3 bases removed from V and 12 bases from J, the gap between germline ends came to 15 bases.

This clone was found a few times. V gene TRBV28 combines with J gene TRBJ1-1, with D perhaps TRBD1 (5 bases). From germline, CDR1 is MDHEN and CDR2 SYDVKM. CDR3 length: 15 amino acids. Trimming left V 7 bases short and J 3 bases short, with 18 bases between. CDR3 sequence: CASNPQGLSDTEAFF. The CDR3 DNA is TGTGCCAGCAATCCGCAGGGTCTTTCGGACACTGAAGCTTTCTTT.

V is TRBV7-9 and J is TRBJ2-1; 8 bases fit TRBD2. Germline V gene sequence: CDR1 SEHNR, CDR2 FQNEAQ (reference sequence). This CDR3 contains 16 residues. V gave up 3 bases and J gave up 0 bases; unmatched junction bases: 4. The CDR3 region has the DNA TGTGCCAGCAGCTTTTCGGGGGGGAGCTCCTACAATGAGCAGTTCTTC. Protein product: CASSFSGGSSYNEQFF.

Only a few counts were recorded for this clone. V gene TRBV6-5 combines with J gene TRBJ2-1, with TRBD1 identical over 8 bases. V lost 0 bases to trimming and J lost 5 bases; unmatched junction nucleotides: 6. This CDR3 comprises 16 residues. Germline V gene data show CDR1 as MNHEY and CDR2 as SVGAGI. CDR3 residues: CASSYSAGGTDNEQFF. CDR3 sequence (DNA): TGTGCCAGCAGTTACTCTGCAGGGGGCACCGACAATGAGCAGTTCTTC.

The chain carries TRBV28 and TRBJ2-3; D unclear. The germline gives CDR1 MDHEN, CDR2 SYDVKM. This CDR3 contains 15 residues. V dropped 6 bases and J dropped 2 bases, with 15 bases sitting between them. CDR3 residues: CASSLPFPNTDTQYF. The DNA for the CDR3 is TGTGCCAGCAGCCTACCCTTCCCGAACACAGATACGCAGTATTTT. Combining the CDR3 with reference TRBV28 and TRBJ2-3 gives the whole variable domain DVKVTQSSRYLVKRTGEKVFLECVQDMDHENMFWYRQDPGLGLRLIYFSYDVKMKEKGDIPEGYSVSREKKERFSLILESASTNQTSMYLCASSLPFPNTDTQYFGPGTRLTVL.

CDR3 nucleotides: TGTGCCAGCAGCTTAGTACAGGGACCTTATGGCTACACCTTC. Encoded protein: CASSLVQGPYGYTF. This chain joins TRBV7-9 and TRBJ1-2, with D maybe TRBD1 (6 bases). The CDR3 covers 14 residues. The germline V gene encodes CDR1 SEHNR and CDR2 FQNEAQ (reference sequence). V dropped 1 base and J dropped 5 bases, with 11 bases sitting between them.

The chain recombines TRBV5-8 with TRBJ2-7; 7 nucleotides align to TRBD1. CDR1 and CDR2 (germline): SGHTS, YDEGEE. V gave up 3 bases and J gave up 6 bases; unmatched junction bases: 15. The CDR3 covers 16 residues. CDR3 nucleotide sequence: TGTGCCAGCAGCTATCATTTCGGGACAGCTTTTGGCGAGCAGTACTTC. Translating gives CASSYHFGTAFGEQYF. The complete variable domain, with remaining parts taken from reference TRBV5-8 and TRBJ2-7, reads EAGVTQSPTHLIKTRGQQATLRCSPISGHTSVYWYQQALGLGLQFLLWYDEGEERNRGNFPPRFSGRQFPNYSSELNVNALELEDSALYLCASSYHFGTAFGEQYFGPGTRLTVT.

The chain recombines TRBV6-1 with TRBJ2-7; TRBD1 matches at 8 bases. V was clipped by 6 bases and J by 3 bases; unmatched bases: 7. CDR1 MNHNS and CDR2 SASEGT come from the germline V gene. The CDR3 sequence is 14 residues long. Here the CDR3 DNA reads TGTGCCAGCAGAGACAGGGGTTTCAGCTACGAGCAGTACTTC. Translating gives CASRDRGFSYEQYF.

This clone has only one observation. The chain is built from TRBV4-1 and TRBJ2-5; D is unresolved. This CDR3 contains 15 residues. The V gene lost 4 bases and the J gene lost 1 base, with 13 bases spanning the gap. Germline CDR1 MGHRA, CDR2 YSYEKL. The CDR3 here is CASSLLRGPQETQYF. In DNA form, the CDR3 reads TGCGCCAGCAGCCTACTACGCGGCCCCCAAGAGACCCAGTACTTC.

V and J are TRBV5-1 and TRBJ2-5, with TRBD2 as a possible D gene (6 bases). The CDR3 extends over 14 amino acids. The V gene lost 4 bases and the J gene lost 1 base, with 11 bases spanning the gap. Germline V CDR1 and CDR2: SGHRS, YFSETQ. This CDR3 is CASSAGSLQETQYF. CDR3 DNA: TGCGCCAGCAGCGCCGGGAGTCTCCAAGAGACCCAGTACTTC.

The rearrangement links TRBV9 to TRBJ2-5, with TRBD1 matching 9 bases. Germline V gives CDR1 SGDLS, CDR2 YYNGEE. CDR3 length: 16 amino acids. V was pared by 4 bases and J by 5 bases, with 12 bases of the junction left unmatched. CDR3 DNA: TGTGCCAGCAGCCCAGGGACAGGGATCACGGCGGAGACCCAGTACTTC. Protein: CASSPGTGITAETQYF.

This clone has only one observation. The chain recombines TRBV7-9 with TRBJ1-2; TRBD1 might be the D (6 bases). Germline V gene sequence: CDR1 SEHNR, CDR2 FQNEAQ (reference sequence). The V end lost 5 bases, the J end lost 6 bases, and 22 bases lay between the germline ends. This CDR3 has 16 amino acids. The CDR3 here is CASSLLIGTNPHGYTF. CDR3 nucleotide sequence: TGTGCCAGCAGCCTACTAATTGGGACAAATCCGCATGGCTACACCTTC. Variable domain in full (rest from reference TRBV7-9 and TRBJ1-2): DTGVSQNPRHKITKRGQNVTFRCDPISEHNRLYWYRQTLGQGPEFLTYFQNEAQLEKSRLLSDRFSAERPKGSFSTLEIQRTEQGDSAMYLCASSLLIGTNPHGYTFGSGTRLTVV.

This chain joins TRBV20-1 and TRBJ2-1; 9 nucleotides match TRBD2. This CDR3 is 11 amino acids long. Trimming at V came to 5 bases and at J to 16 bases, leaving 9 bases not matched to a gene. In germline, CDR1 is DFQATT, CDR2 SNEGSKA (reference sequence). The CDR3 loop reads CSAEPGLAIFF. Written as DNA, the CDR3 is TGCAGTGCTGAGCCGGGACTAGCTATTTTCTTC.

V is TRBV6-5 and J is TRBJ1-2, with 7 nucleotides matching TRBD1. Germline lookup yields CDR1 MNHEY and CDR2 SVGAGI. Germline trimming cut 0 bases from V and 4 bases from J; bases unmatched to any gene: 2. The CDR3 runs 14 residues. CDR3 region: CASSYSGTAYGYTF. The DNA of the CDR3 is TGTGCCAGCAGTTACTCTGGGACAGCCTATGGCTACACCTTC.

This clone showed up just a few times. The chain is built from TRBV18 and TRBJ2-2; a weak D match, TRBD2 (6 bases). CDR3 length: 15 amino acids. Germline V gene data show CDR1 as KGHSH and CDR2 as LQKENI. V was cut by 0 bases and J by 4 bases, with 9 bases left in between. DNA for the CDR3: TGTGCCAGCTCACCACCGGCGGGACTCACCGGGGAGCTGTTTTTT. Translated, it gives CASSPPAGLTGELFF. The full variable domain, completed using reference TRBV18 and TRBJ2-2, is NAGVMQNPRHLVRRRGQEARLRCSPMKGHSHVYWYRQLPEEGLKFMVYLQKENIIDESGMPKERFSAEFPKEGPSILRIQQVVRGDSAAYFCASSPPAGLTGELFFGEGSRLTVL.

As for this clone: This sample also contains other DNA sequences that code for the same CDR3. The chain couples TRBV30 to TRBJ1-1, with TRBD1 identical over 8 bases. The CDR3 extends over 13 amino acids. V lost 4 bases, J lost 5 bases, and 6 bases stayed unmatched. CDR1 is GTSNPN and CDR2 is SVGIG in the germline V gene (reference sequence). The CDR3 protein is CAWTRQGYTEAFF. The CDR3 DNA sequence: TGTGCCTGGACAAGACAGGGGTATACTGAAGCTTTCTTT.